This paragraph covers one T cell receptor beta chain sequence. This sample stems from a study of cytomegalovirus exposure and HLA in healthy donors. All the people who gave samples were healthy bone marrow donors. Trimming pared 5 bases from V and 2 bases from J, leaving 25 bases between. Per the germline V gene, CDR1 is MNHEY and CDR2 is SMNVEV (reference sequence). This CDR3 is 19 amino acids long. PCR involved 60 Vbeta and 13 Jbeta primers. Produced via immunoSEQ multiplex PCR; TCRdb's table is partial and in-frame only. The repertoire holds fewer than 200,000 clones, with roughly 80% as singletons.

The sequence derives from a woman between 50 and 59 years old in good health and CMV-seronegative. This sequence joins TRBV27 and TRBJ1-5, with D perhaps TRBD1 (5 bases). Sequencing was performed on PBMCs. The CDR3, as DNA: TGTGCCAGCAGTACATGGGCCTCGGGGGGGAGGGGTGGCAATCAGCCCCAGCATTTT. Translated: CASSTWASGGRGGNQPQHF.